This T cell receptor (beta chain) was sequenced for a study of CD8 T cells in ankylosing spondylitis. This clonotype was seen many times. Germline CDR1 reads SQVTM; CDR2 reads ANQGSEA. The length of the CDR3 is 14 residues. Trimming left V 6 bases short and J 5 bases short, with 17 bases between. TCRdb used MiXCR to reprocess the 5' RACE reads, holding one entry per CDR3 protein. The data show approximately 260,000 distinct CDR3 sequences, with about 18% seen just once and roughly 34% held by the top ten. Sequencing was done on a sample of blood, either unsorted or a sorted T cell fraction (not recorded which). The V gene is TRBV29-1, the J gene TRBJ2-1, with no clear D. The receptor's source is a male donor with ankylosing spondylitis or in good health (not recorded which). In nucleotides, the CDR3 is TGCAGCGTCACCGTCGGGCTTCGTGACAATGAGCAGTTCTTC. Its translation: CSVTVGLRDNEQFF.